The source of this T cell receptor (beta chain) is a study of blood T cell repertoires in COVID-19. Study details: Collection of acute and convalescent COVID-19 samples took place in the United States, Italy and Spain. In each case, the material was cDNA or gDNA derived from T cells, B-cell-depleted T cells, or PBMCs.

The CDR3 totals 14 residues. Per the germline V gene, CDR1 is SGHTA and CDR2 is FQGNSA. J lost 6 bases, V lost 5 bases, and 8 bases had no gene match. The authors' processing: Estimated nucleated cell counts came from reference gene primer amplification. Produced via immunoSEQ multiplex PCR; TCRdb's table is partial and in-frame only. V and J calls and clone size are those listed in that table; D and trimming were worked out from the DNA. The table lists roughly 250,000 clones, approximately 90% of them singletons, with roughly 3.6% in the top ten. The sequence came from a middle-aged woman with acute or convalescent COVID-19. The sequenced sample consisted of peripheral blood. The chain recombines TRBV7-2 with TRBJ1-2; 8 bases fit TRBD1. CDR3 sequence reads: CASSAGQGANGYTF. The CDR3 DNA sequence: TGTGCCAGCAGCGCCGGACAGGGCGCGAATGGCTACACCTTC. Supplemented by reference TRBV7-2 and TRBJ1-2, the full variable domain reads GAGVSQSPSNKVTEKGKDVELRCDPISGHTALYWYRQSLGQGLEFLIYFQGNSAPDKSGLPSDRFSAERTGGSVSTLTIQRTQQEDSAVYLCASSAGQGANGYTFGSGTRLTVV.